These 22 T cell receptor beta chains were sequenced from one sample in a study of T-cell reconstitution after alpha-beta-depleted transplantation in children. Unique molecular identifiers were used to barcode this TCRbeta library. TCRdb analysed the PCR reads with MiXCR anew, one entry per CDR3 protein. The sample gives about a million distinct CDR3 sequences, roughly 29% of which show up once; about 28% is in the top ten. The input for sequencing was PBMCs, mostly from graft donor cells, taken 360 days after TCRalphabeta/CD19-depleted stem cell transplant. The origin of the receptors is a boy in the first two years of life who had a stem cell transplant for SCID, so the T cells may come from the graft donor.

The chain recombines TRBV21-1 with TRBJ2-7; the table gives TRBD1 as D, unverified against the DNA. TRBV21-1 is marked as a pseudogene. There are 19 residues in the CDR3. The chain's CDR3 is CASSNPPLCDTTPPYEQYF. The CDR3 DNA reads TGTGCCAGCAGCAATCCCCCCTTATGCGACACCACACCACCCTACGAGCAGTACTTC.

V gene TRBV9 combines with J gene TRBJ1-1, with D unresolved. CDR1 is SGDLS and CDR2 is YYNGEE in the germline V gene. This CDR3 region has 15 residues. V lost 4 bases and J lost 6, with 19 bases in between. As DNA, the CDR3 is TGTGCCAGCAGCCCGCTGGGCCTCGGTCCTGCTGAAGCTTTCTTT. Protein sequence: CASSPLGLGPAEAFF.

The V gene is TRBV20-1, the J gene TRBJ1-1, with D uncertain. CDR1 and CDR2 from the germline V gene are DFQATT and SNEGSKA (reference sequence). Trimming pared 3 bases from V and 0 bases from J, leaving 14 bases between. The CDR3 contains 15 residues. The CDR3, as DNA: TGCAGTGCTAGCATGGGCAGTTTCATGAACACTGAAGCTTTCTTT. Its protein product is CSASMGSFMNTEAFF.

The sample holds a few counts of this clonotype. The rearrangement links TRBV2 to TRBJ2-2; 7 bases match TRBD1. Trimming took 6 bases from V and 7 from J; bases not matched to a gene: 5. There are 13 residues in the CDR3. Germline CDR1 reads SNHLY; CDR2 reads FYNNEI. The CDR3 reads CASSDRAGGELFF. The DNA for the CDR3 is TGTGCCAGCAGCGACAGGGCTGGCGGGGAGCTGTTTTTT.

The gene calls are TRBV20-1 and TRBJ1-6; no clear D. CDR1 DFQATT and CDR2 SNEGSKA come from the germline V gene (reference sequence). There are 15 residues in the CDR3. The V and J ends lost 5 bases and 0 bases respectively, with 11 bases between them. The CDR3 DNA sequence: TGCAGTGCTCTTCCAGACATCTCCTATAATTCACCCCTCCACTTT. Protein sequence: CSALPDISYNSPLHF.

The CDR3 spells CSARPWGPYNEQFF. CDR3 bases: TGCAGTGCTAGACCGTGGGGGCCGTACAATGAGCAGTTCTTC. The V gene is TRBV20-1, the J gene TRBJ2-1; TRBD1 might be the D (6 bases). V gave up 2 bases and J gave up 4 bases, with 12 bases separating them. This CDR3 has 14 residues. Germline V lookup: CDR1 DFQATT, CDR2 SNEGSKA (reference sequence).

V usage is TRBV4-1 and J usage is TRBJ2-3; 8 nucleotides align to TRBD2. This CDR3 comprises 15 residues. Looked up from germline, CDR1 is MGHRA and CDR2 is YSYEKL. After removal of 2 bases from V and 5 bases from J, the junction contained 6 bases not matched to a gene. CDR3 protein: CASSQRTSRVDTQYF. The CDR3 region has the DNA TGCGCCAGCAGCCAACGGACTAGCCGGGTAGATACGCAGTATTTT.

The V gene is TRBV10-3, the J gene TRBJ2-2; D gene uncertain. Trimming removed 5 bases from V and 5 bases from J, with 3 bases in between. Per germline, CDR1 ENHRY and CDR2 SYGVKD. CDR3 length equals 11 residues. The CDR3 region is CAISNTGELFF. CDR3 sequence (DNA): TGTGCCATCAGTAATACCGGGGAGCTGTTTTTT.

This clonotype has a handful of counts. The chain couples TRBV7-2 to TRBJ2-5; 10 nucleotides line up with TRBD2. V gave up 5 bases and J gave up 4 bases; unmatched junction bases: 13. The germline V gene has CDR1 SGHTA and CDR2 FQGNSA. This CDR3 has 17 residues. DNA of the CDR3: TGTGCCAGCAGCCACCGTCTTGTAGCGGGGGGTGTAGAGACCCAGTACTTC. This codes for CASSHRLVAGGVETQYF.

The chain carries TRBV4-1 and TRBJ2-7; D remains ambiguous. Germline V gene sequence: CDR1 MGHRA, CDR2 YSYEKL. This CDR3 region has 12 residues. The V gene lost 0 bases and the J gene lost 7 bases, with 7 bases spanning the gap. In DNA, the CDR3 is TGCGCCAGCAGCCAAGATTACCGGGAGCAGTACTTC. It encodes CASSQDYREQYF.

This sequence joins TRBV5-1 and TRBJ1-1; maybe TRBD1 (5 bases). V was cut by 0 bases and J by 3 bases, with 21 bases left in between. The CDR3 contains 18 residues. In germline, CDR1 is SGHRS, CDR2 YFSETQ. DNA of the CDR3: TGCGCCAGCAGCTTGGGGGAGGGGAGGAGAAAAAGGGACACTGAAGCTTTCTTT. This sequence encodes CASSLGEGRRKRDTEAFF. Full variable domain (outside the CDR3, taken from reference TRBV5-1 and TRBJ1-1): KAGVTQTPRYLIKTRGQQVTLSCSPISGHRSVSWYQQTPGQGLQFLFEYFSETQRNKGNFPGRFSGRQFSNSRSEMNVSTLELGDSALYLCASSLGEGRRKRDTEAFFGQGTRLTVV.

The rearrangement uses TRBV5-1 and TRBJ2-3; D is possibly TRBD1 or TRBD2 (5 bases each). Trimming took off 4 bases at V and 6 bases at J, with 18 bases between the two ends. The CDR3 spans 15 residues. Germline CDR1 reads SGHRS; CDR2 reads YFSETQ. The CDR3 DNA reads TGCGCCAGCAGCCTCCGAGGGACCAGAGGGGATACGCAGTATTTT. The encoded protein is CASSLRGTRGDTQYF.

This clonotype was seen a few times. J is TRBJ1-5 and V is TRBV10-3; D possibly corresponds to TRBD1 (6 bases). Germline CDR1 is ENHRY and CDR2 is SYGVKD. The CDR3 spans 15 residues. Deletions cut 0 bases from V and 3 bases from J, with 9 bases between. The CDR3 region has the DNA TGTGCCATCAGTGAGTCATCAGGGGCCAATCAGCCCCAGCATTTT. Translating it yields CAISESSGANQPQHF.

The chain uses TRBV11-2 and TRBJ2-3; 7 positions agree with TRBD2. V lost 2 bases to trimming and J lost 2 bases; unmatched junction nucleotides: 10. Looked up from germline, CDR1 is SGHAT and CDR2 is FQNNGV. The CDR3 runs 17 residues. This chain's CDR3 is CASSLLPLARPTDTQYF. Written as DNA, the CDR3 is TGTGCCAGCAGCTTATTACCACTAGCGAGACCCACAGATACGCAGTATTTT.

V usage is TRBV4-3 and J usage is TRBJ2-2; unclear D gene. In germline, CDR1 is LGHNA, CDR2 YSLEER. With 0 bases removed from V and 1 base from J, the gap between germline ends came to 15 bases. The CDR3 spans 18 residues. DNA for the CDR3: TGCGCCAGCAGCCAAGATAATGACAACCTACTGAACACCGGGGAGCTGTTTTTT. Translation: CASSQDNDNLLNTGELFF.

The J gene is TRBJ2-7, the V gene TRBV20-1; a possible D gene is TRBD1 (7 bases). Trimming left V 2 bases short and J 2 bases short, with 16 bases between. This CDR3 region has 15 residues. Germline loops: CDR1 DFQATT, CDR2 SNEGSKA (reference sequence). CDR3 loop: CSARNRGREAYEQYF. In nucleotides, the CDR3 is TGCAGTGCTAGAAATAGGGGGCGGGAAGCCTACGAGCAGTACTTC.

The genes are TRBV25-1 and TRBJ2-7; 8 bases are shared with TRBD1. The germline V gene encodes CDR1 MGHDK and CDR2 SYGVNS. Trimming removed 9 bases from V and 6 bases from J; junction bases left unmatched: 10. This CDR3 region has 13 residues. The CDR3: CASARDRIGEQYF. The CDR3 DNA follows: TGTGCCAGTGCCCGGGACAGGATCGGCGAGCAGTACTTC.

The chain is built from TRBV12-3 or TRBV12-4 and TRBJ1-5; D ambiguous. V gave up 0 bases and J gave up 3 bases, with 3 bases separating them. The CDR3 has 13 amino acids. The chain's CDR3 is CASSLAVNQPQHF. The DNA for the CDR3 is TGTGCCAGCAGTTTAGCCGTCAATCAGCCCCAGCATTTT.

This sequence joins TRBV2 and TRBJ2-1, with D perhaps matching TRBD2 (5 bases). The CDR3 extends over 14 amino acids. V was clipped by 4 bases and J by 7 bases, with 14 bases between them. CDR1 is SNHLY and CDR2 is FYNNEI in the germline V gene. In DNA, the CDR3 is TGTGCCAGCAGTGTCCTCTCCCGGGGAAATGAGCAGTTCTTC. This gives the protein CASSVLSRGNEQFF.

The chain couples TRBV5-1 to TRBJ2-1, with 7 bases aligning to TRBD2. The CDR3 is 14 amino acids. V lost 4 bases and J lost 9; bases outside the gene matches: 10. Germline-derived CDR1 and CDR2 are SGHRS and YFSETQ. CDR3 loop: CASSPGTTWGEQFF. Here the CDR3 DNA reads TGCGCCAGCAGCCCTGGGACTACCTGGGGTGAGCAGTTCTTC.

The V and J genes are TRBV4-2 and TRBJ2-1, with 8 bases identical to TRBD2. This CDR3 has 17 residues. Germline-derived CDR1 and CDR2 are LGHNA and YNFKEQ. V dropped 0 bases and J dropped 1; count of bases not matched to a gene: 5. The DNA of the CDR3 is TGTGCCAGCAGCCAAGATTGGGCGGGGGGTTCCTACAATGAGCAGTTCTTC. This encodes CASSQDWAGGSYNEQFF.

This clonotype was recorded a few times. The V gene is TRBV20-1, the J gene TRBJ2-7; the match to TRBD2 covers 13 bases. In germline, CDR1 is DFQATT, CDR2 SNEGSKA (reference sequence). This CDR3 has 17 amino acids. With 2 bases clipped from V and 7 bases from J, the junction kept 14 bases outside the gene matches. The CDR3 nucleotides are TGCAGTGCTAGACGAATCCCCAGACTAGCGGGGGGTAAAGAGCAGTACTTC. It specifies CSARRIPRLAGGKEQYF.